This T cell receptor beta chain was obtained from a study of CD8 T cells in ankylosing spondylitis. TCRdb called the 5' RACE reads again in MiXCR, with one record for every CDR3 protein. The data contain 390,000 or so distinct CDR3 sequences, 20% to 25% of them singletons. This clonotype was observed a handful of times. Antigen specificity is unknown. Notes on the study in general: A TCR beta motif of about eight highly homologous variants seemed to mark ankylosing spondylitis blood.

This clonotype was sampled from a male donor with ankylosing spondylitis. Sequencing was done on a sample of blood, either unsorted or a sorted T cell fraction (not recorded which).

The CDR3 DNA reads as TGCGCCAGCAGCTTTGATTCTCCCCGGAATGAGCAGTTCTTC. This translates into CASSFDSPRNEQFF. V is TRBV5-1 and J is TRBJ2-1, with D uncertain. The CDR3 covers 14 residues. V gave up 2 bases and J gave up 7 bases, with 13 bases separating them. Germline-derived CDR1 and CDR2 are SGHRS and YFSETQ.